The 2 T cell receptor beta chains presented below share a single source sample, sequenced in a study of blood T cell repertoires in COVID-19. The assay was immunoSEQ multiplex PCR, and TCRdb's table has in-frame clones only and misses some. The sample holds roughly 150,000 clones, approximately 82% seen once. Material: peripheral blood. Every receptor here comes from a man in his 70s who had recovered from COVID-19.

This chain connects TRBV4-3 to TRBJ2-7; 7 positions agree with TRBD1. In germline, CDR1 is LGHNA, CDR2 YSLEER. Losses at the gene ends were 1 base for V and 2 bases for J; bases not matched to a gene: 2. CDR3 length: 14 amino acids. Here the CDR3 DNA reads TGCGCCAGCAGCCAAGTAACAGGGGCCTACGAGCAGTACTTC. This translates into CASSQVTGAYEQYF.

The chain carries TRBV20-1 and TRBJ2-3, with a tentative D call TRBD2 (5 bases). This CDR3 is built from 14 residues. Germline V gene lookup returns CDR1 DFQATT and CDR2 SNEGSKA (reference sequence). Trimming pared 3 bases from V and 1 base from J, leaving 11 bases between. Written as DNA, the CDR3 is TGCAGTGCTAGTTCCGGAGGAGGCACAGATACGCAGTATTTT. It is translated as CSASSGGGTDTQYF.